The T cell receptor beta chain under discussion was sequenced for a study of blood T cell repertoires in COVID-19. Overall study context: From the United States, Italy and Spain came samples of acute and convalescent COVID-19.

The data were produced by immunoSEQ multiplex PCR, yet TCRdb's version contains in-frame clones alone and is incomplete. The table has 62,000 or so clones, 80% to 90% seen once. The CDR3 has 14 residues. Germline V CDR1 and CDR2: SEHNR, FQNEAQ (reference sequence). Trimming shortened V by 5 bases and J by 5 bases, and 12 bases separated the two germline ends. The sequence derives from a woman aged 55-69 years with acute or convalescent COVID-19. J is TRBJ2-2 and V is TRBV7-9, with a possible D match to TRBD1 (6 bases). Source material: peripheral blood. This chain's CDR3 is CASSQYRETGELFF. The CDR3 nucleotides read TGTGCCAGCAGCCAATACAGGGAAACCGGGGAGCTGTTTTTT.